At least ten counts were recorded for the clone carrying this TCR beta chain. Its specificity is not known. The entry originates in a study of CD8 T cells in ankylosing spondylitis. Study-level findings and limits: Typical of ankylosing spondylitis blood, it appeared, was a TCR beta motif of under 10 highly homologous variants. The clones that were linked to disease were reported to be significantly enriched in matched synovial fluid samples from ankylosing spondylitis patients. Within peripheral blood, clones linked to disease were CD8+ and relatively rare.

It was by quantitative 5'-RACE with molecular barcodes that TCR beta libraries were made. TCRdb analysed the 5' RACE reads with MiXCR anew, one entry per CDR3 protein. The profile shows around 180,000 distinct CDR3 sequences, over 15% of them singletons. Germline V gives CDR1 SGHTA, CDR2 FQGTGA. The V end lost 1 base, the J end lost 0 bases, and 7 bases lay between the germline ends. This CDR3 is built from 15 residues. Sequencing input: blood, either unsorted or a sorted T cell fraction (not recorded which). This chain joins TRBV7-3 and TRBJ2-1; no clear D. The clonotype comes from a male donor between 5 and 35 years old with ankylosing spondylitis or in good health (not recorded which). The CDR3 sequence: CASSLIQNSYNEQFF. In DNA, the CDR3 is TGTGCCAGCAGCTTAATCCAGAACTCCTACAATGAGCAGTTCTTC.